The source of this TCR beta chain is a study of patients and donors after allogeneic stem cell transplantation (dated by TCRdb to 2018 to 2021). Libraries were built with RT-PCR. Sequencing relied on a NextSeq 550. TCRdb applied fastp at Q25 and MiXCR to the public reads, then kept only in-frame beta chains. Each CDR3 protein appears once, grouped with its most common genes and DNA. The sample includes 920,000 or so distinct CDR3 sequences, with around 17% observed a single time. In total, the top ten clones hold roughly 6% of the sample. The CDR3 goes from the cysteine to the phenylalanine over 13 residues. The CDR3 DNA has 39 bases and is translated from base 1. The germline V gene yields SGDLS for CDR1 and YYNGEE for CDR2. The junction shows trimming of 7 bases on V and 10 bases on J, plus 18 bases between the germline ends. To note about this clonotype: Its cognate antigen has yet to be identified. Base quality data are lacking; no much larger clone is found one base away.

The rearrangement joined TRBV9 to TRBJ2-1; the D gene is not confidently resolved. Sequenced material: blood, either unsorted or a sorted T cell fraction (not recorded which). The source of this sequence is a human donor who was either an allogeneic HSCT recipient or a stem cell or donor lymphocyte infusion donor (not recorded which). It is not recorded whose cells these are; they may come from a transplant donor. The bases are TGTGCCAGCGGTATCTCGGTACGTGAGGAGCAGTTCTTC. It specifies CASGISVREEQFF.